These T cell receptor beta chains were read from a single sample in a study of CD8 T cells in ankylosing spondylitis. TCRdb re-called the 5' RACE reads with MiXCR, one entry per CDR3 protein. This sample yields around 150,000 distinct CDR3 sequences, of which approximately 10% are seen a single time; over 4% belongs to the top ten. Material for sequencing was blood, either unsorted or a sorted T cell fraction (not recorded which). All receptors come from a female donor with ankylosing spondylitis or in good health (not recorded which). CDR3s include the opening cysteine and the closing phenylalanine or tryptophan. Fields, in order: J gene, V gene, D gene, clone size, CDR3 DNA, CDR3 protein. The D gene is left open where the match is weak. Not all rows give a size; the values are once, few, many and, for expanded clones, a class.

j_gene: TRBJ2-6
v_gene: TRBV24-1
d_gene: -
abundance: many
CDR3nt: TGTGCCACCAGTGATCGGAGACAGGTACACTCTGGGGCCAACGTCCTGACTTTC
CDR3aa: CATSDRRQVHSGANVLTF

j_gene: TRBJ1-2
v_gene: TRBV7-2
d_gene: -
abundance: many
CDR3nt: TGTGCCAGCAGCTTATCTGGTTCTGGCTACACCTTC
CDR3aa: CASSLSGSGYTF

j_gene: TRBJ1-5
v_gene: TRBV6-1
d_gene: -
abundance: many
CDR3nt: TGTGCCAGCAGTCGCAGGGGCGGGGGACAGCCCCAGCATTTT
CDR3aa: CASSRRGGGQPQHF

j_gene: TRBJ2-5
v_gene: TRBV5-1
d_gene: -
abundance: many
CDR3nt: TGCGCCAGCAGCTTAGGGATACGAGAGACCCAGTACTTC
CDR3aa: CASSLGIRETQYF

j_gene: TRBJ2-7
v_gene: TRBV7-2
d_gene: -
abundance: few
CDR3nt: TGTGCCAGCAGCTCCCACACTCTCTGGGAGCAGTACTTC
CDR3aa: CASSSHTLWEQYF

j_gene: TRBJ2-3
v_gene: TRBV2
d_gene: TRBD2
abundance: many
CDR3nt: TGTGCCAGCAGTCGACTAGCGGGAAGCACAGATACGCAGTATTTT
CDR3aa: CASSRLAGSTDTQYF

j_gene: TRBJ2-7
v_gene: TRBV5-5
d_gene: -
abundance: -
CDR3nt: TGTGCCAGCAGCTTGGATCTGGTAGCCTACGAGCAGTACTTC
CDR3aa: CASSLDLVAYEQYF

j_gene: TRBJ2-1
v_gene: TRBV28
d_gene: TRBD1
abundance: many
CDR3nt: TGTGCCAGCAGCCGAATCCGGGACAGCACTACGATGAGCAGGTTCTTC
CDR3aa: CASSRIRDSTTMSRFF

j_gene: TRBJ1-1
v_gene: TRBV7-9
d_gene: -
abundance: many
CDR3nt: TGTGCCAGCAGCTTATTGGGACACTTAAACACTGAAGCTTTCTTT
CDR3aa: CASSLLGHLNTEAFF

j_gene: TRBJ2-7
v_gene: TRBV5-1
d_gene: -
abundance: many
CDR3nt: TGCGCCAGCAGCGAAGGCGGGTACGAGCAGTACTTC
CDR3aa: CASSEGGYEQYF

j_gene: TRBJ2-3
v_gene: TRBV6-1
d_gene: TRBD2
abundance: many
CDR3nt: TGTGCCAGCGGACGTTTAGCGGGGGGCACAGATACGCAGTATTTT
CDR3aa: CASGRLAGGTDTQYF

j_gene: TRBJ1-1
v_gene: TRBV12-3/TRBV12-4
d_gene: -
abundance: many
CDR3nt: TGTGCCAGCAGTTTGGCAGAAGCTTTCTTT
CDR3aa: CASSLAEAFF

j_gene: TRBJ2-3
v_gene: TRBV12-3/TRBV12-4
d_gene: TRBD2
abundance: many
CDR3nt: TGTGCCAGCAATCGGGGGAGGGGTTCTAGCACAGATACGCAGTATTTT
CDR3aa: CASNRGRGSSTDTQYF

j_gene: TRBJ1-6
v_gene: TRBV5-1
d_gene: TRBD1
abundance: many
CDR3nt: TGCGCCAGCAGCTTGAGGGGACAGACCTATTCACCCCTCCACTTT
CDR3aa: CASSLRGQTYSPLHF

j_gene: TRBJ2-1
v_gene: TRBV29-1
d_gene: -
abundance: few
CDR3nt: TGCAGCGTTGAAGGTTCCGCTGAAGGGGATGAGCAGTTCTTC
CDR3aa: CSVEGSAEGDEQFF

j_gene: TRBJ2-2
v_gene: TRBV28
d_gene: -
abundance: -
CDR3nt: TGTGCCAGCAGTGGGACTCTTTCCCGGGAGCTGTTTTTT
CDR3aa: CASSGTLSRELFF

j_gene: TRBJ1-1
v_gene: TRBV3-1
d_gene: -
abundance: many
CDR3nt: TGTGCCAGCAGCCAAAGCCCCTCTCGGTCTGGAGCTTTCTTT
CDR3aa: CASSQSPSRSGAFF

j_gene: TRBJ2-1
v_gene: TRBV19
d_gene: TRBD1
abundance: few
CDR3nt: TGTGCCAGTGGCCCGGGACAGGGGGTCCCCCCCCAGTTCTTC
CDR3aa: CASGPGQGVPPQFF

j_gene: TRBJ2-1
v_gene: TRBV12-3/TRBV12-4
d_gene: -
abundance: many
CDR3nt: TGTGCCAGCAGTCTCTCCCCGGTTGGAAGCTCCTACAATGAGCAGTTCTTC
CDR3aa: CASSLSPVGSSYNEQFF

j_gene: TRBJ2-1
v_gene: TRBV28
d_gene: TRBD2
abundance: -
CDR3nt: TGTGCCAGCAGTGCCCTGAGAGAGACTAGCGGGGGGCACAATGAGCAGTTCTTC
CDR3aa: CASSALRETSGGHNEQFF

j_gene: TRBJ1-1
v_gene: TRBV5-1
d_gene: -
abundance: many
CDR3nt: TGCGCCAGCAGAGGGGCAAGCACTGAAGCTTTCTTT
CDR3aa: CASRGASTEAFF

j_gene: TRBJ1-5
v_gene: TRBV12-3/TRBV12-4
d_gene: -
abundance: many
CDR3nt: TGTGCCAGCAGATATGACACCAATCAGCCCCAGCATTTT
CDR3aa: CASRYDTNQPQHF

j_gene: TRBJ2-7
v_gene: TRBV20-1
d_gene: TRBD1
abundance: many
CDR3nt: TGCAGTGCTATACCGGGACAGGCCTACGAGCAGTACTTC
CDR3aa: CSAIPGQAYEQYF

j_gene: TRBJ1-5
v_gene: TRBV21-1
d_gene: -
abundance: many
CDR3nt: TGTGCCAGCAGCAAACAAGGGTTCGGCTGTCAGCCCCAGCATTTT
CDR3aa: CASSKQGFGCQPQHF

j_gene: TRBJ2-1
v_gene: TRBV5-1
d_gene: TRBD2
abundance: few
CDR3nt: TGCGCCAGCAGCTGGCTAGCGGGGGCCAACAATGAGCAGTTCTTC
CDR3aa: CASSWLAGANNEQFF

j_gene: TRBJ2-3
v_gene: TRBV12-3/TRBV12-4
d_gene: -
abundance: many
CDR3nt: TGTGCCAGCAAAGCGGGTGCTAGCACAGATACGCAGTATTTT
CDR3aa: CASKAGASTDTQYF

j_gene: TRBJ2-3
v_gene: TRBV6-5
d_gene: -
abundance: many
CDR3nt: TGTGCCAGCAGTTACGGGGGGCAAGCAGATACGCAGTATTTT
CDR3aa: CASSYGGQADTQYF

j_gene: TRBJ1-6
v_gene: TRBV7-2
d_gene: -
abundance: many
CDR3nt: TGTGCCAGCAGCAACAGCATATCCACCTATAATTCACCCCTCCACTTT
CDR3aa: CASSNSISTYNSPLHF

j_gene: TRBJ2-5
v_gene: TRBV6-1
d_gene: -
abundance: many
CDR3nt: TGTGCCAGCAGTGAGGTGTGGACAGCACCCCAGTACTTC
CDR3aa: CASSEVWTAPQYF

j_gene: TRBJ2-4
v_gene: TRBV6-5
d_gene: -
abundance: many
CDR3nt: TGTGCCAGCAGTTTACCCGGTCTAGCCAAAAACATTCAGTACTTC
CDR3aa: CASSLPGLAKNIQYF

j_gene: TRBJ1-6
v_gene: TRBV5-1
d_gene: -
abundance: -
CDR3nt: TGCGCCAGCAGCTTGGGGGGCCGGAGTAATTCACCCCTCCACTTT
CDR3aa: CASSLGGRSNSPLHF

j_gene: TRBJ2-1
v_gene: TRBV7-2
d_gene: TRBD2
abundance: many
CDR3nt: TGTGCCAGCAGCTTCACTAGCGGGAATTACAATGAGCAGTTCTTC
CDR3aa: CASSFTSGNYNEQFF

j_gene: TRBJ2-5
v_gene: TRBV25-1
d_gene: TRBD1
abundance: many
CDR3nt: TGTGCCAGCAGTGAGGGCAGGGGGCAGTTTGAAGAGACCCAGTACTTC
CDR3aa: CASSEGRGQFEETQYF

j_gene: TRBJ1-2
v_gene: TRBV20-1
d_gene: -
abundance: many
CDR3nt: TGCAGTGCAGCTAACTATGGCTACACCTTC
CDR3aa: CSAANYGYTF